Listed below are T cell receptor beta chains from one sample, sequenced in a study of human thymus T cells. Only in-frame clones appear in the TCRdb table, and some are missing; sequencing was by immunoSEQ multiplex PCR. This table has around 70,000 clones, 90% to 95% appearing once. The sample comprised thymus tissue. The receptor set was obtained from a girl less than two years old with a congenital heart defect but otherwise immunologically healthy. CDR3s include the opening cysteine and the closing phenylalanine or tryptophan. The order of the fields is J gene, V gene, CDR3 protein.

j_call: TRBJ1-4
v_call: TRBV4-1
cdr3_aa: CASSQATGEDEKLFF

j_call: TRBJ1-3
v_call: TRBV7-6
cdr3_aa: CASSLLPGTGGSGNTIYF

j_call: TRBJ2-7
v_call: TRBV13
cdr3_aa: CASSIRSSGRASYEQYF

j_call: TRBJ1-2
v_call: TRBV27
cdr3_aa: CASRETGGDGIAHYGYTF

j_call: TRBJ2-3
v_call: TRBV5-1
cdr3_aa: CASRSEGRTTDTQYF

j_call: TRBJ2-7
v_call: TRBV7-9
cdr3_aa: CASIPKDPKDTYEQYF

j_call: TRBJ2-1
v_call: TRBV27
cdr3_aa: CASSIERTSGTNEQFF

j_call: TRBJ1-2
v_call: TRBV29-1
cdr3_aa: CSVVKDRGNYGYTF

j_call: TRBJ2-7
v_call: TRBV5-4
cdr3_aa: CASTSVQPQKSYEQYF

j_call: TRBJ2-1
v_call: TRBV27
cdr3_aa: CASSLLPGGTYNEQFF

j_call: TRBJ2-7
v_call: TRBV28
cdr3_aa: CASSFEQRKTSYEQYF

j_call: TRBJ1-5
v_call: TRBV19
cdr3_aa: CASSIGRYSNQPQHF

j_call: TRBJ2-1
v_call: TRBV19
cdr3_aa: CASSIGLAGNNEQFF

j_call: TRBJ1-4
v_call: TRBV4-3
cdr3_aa: CASSQDYPGQGATNEKLFF

j_call: TRBJ2-3
v_call: TRBV6-4
cdr3_aa: CASSLLAGSTDTQYF

j_call: TRBJ2-4
v_call: TRBV19
cdr3_aa: CASSIARDQLAKNIQYF